These 9 T cell receptor beta chains came from one sample sequenced in a study of Graves' ophthalmopathy and Graves' hyperthyroidism. Investigators amplified TCR beta CDR3 regions from RNA transcripts. First-round RT-PCR relied on HTBI primers, and a second-round multiplex PCR came next. In TCRdb, the multiplex PCR reads were re-called with MiXCR into one record per CDR3 protein. The sample has under 400,000 distinct CDR3 sequences, roughly a sixth seen once. Sequenced material: peripheral blood. These receptors all stem from an adult man with Graves' ophthalmopathy.

The chain uses TRBV29-1 and TRBJ2-7; TRBD1 matches 8 bases. CDR3 length: 13 residues. Germline V gene lookup returns CDR1 SQVTM and CDR2 ANQGSEA. The trim removed 3 bases at V and 5 bases at J, leaving 6 bases unmatched. CDR3 sequence: CSVETGVSDEQYF. The CDR3 nucleotides read TGCAGCGTTGAGACAGGGGTGTCCGACGAGCAGTACTTC.

The table lists this clonotype with many counts. This chain links TRBV6-5 with TRBJ1-2; D unclear. Trimming took off 5 bases at V and 2 bases at J, with 9 bases between the two ends. This CDR3 comprises 13 residues. Germline CDR1 MNHEY, CDR2 SVGAGI. The CDR3 sequence is CASSRDGNYGYTF. The CDR3 DNA reads TGTGCCAGCAGTCGAGACGGAAACTATGGCTACACCTTC.

This clonotype was counted ten times or more. This chain connects TRBV27 to TRBJ2-1; TRBD2 matches 12 bases. Germline V gene data show CDR1 as MNHEY and CDR2 as SMNVEV (reference sequence). The V gene end was trimmed by 4 bases and the J gene end by 13 bases; junction bases not matched to a gene: 11. The CDR3 is 15 amino acids. CDR3 region: CASSSRTSGIRIQFF. The CDR3 coding sequence is TGTGCCAGCAGTTCACGGACTAGCGGGATTAGAATACAGTTCTTC.

This clonotype occurred many times. The genes are TRBV14 and TRBJ2-7; tentative D call: TRBD1 (5 bases). CDR3 size: 15 residues. CDR1 and CDR2 (germline): SGHDN, FVKESK. Trimming stripped 0 bases from V and 3 bases from J, with 12 bases between. CDR3 region: CASSQESGPYYEQYF. The CDR3 DNA reads TGTGCCAGCAGCCAAGAATCAGGGCCGTACTACGAGCAGTACTTC.

The CDR3 DNA is TGTGCCAGCAGTGAAGCCTCCCAGGGCTTCGGCTATGGCTACACCTTC. Residues: CASSEASQGFGYGYTF. The chain combines TRBV6-1 with TRBJ1-2, with a weak D call TRBD1 (5 bases). The germline gives CDR1 MNHNS, CDR2 SASEGT. V was pared by 0 bases and J by 4 bases, with 15 bases between. The CDR3 has 16 residues.

The table lists this clonotype with many counts. This chain links TRBV7-2 with TRBJ1-5; D is ambiguous. This CDR3 has 14 residues. Germline CDR1 is SGHTA and CDR2 is FQGNSA. V dropped 3 bases and J dropped 2 bases, with 8 bases sitting between them. CDR3 loop: CASSLGGRNQPQHF. The CDR3 DNA is TGTGCCAGCAGCTTGGGAGGGCGCAATCAGCCCCAGCATTTT. Drawing the rest from reference TRBV7-2 and TRBJ1-5, the complete variable domain is GAGVSQSPSNKVTEKGKDVELRCDPISGHTALYWYRQSLGQGLEFLIYFQGNSAPDKSGLPSDRFSAERTGGSVSTLTIQRTQQEDSAVYLCASSLGGRNQPQHFGDGTRLSIL.

This clonotype was counted at least ten times. The chain couples TRBV29-1 to TRBJ2-2, with 16 positions matching TRBD2. CDR3 length: 20 residues. Germline CDR1 and CDR2: SQVTM and ANQGSEA. Trimming at V came to 6 bases and at J to 1 base, leaving 14 bases not matched to a gene. CDR3 region: CSVGTSGRASFGWNTGELFF. The CDR3 nucleotides read TGCAGCGTAGGGACTAGCGGGAGGGCCAGTTTCGGGTGGAACACCGGGGAGCTGTTTTTT.

The chain carries TRBV12-3 or TRBV12-4 and TRBJ1-2; TRBD1 matches 7 bases. Trimming removed 7 bases from V and 5 bases from J; junction bases left unmatched: 7. The CDR3 sequence is 13 residues long. As DNA, the CDR3 is TGTGCCAGCACCAAGACAGGGTCGTATGGCTACACCTTC. Translation: CASTKTGSYGYTF.

This clonotype appeared many times. The genes are TRBV7-2 and TRBJ2-5; possible D gene TRBD1, 6 bases. Per the germline V gene, CDR1 is SGHTA and CDR2 is FQGNSA. The V end lost 5 bases, the J end lost 4 bases, and 17 bases lay between the germline ends. This CDR3 comprises 15 residues. DNA for the CDR3: TGTGCCAGCAGCGATACAGGGAAGAGGGGAGAGACCCAGTACTTC. This translates into CASSDTGKRGETQYF.